This T cell receptor (beta chain) was retrieved from a study of blood T cells in healthy people across ages (dated by TCRdb to between 2014 and 2016). Some background on the complete study: In model experiments, template switching captured roughly one uniquely barcoded TCR beta cDNA molecule for every two T cells. To track age-related changes in TCR beta repertoire diversity, the study relied on deep sequencing normalized with unique cDNA molecular identifiers. Four age groups were formed from the donors: young (average 16 years), middle-aged (roughly 38), aged (approximately 60) and long-lived (around 80). To avoid experimental bias, donors of different ages were randomly spread across the sequencing lanes. The study analyzed two additional independent replicas of 1 million unique cDNA reads from the same blood draw for two donors, one aged 18 to 30 and one aged 80 or older. What the work shows at the level of the full study, not this receptor alone: Donor CMV infection status was unknown, potentially confounding age-related changes in expanded clonotypes. As age increased, observed TCR beta diversity per million T cells dropped in a roughly linear way, and a significant reduction was already evident by age 40. Bulk unsorted PBMC profiling prevented conclusive comparison of naive and antigen-experienced compartments. Compared with the aged group, the long-lived group had more naive CD4+ T cells, fewer expanded clones and increased TCR diversity, suggesting age selection. A strong correlation was found between observed TCR beta diversity and the percentage of naive T cells measured by flow cytometry. Estimates of total diversity based on one million sequenced T cells were considered lower bounds and underestimates.

Relative to germline, V is missing 1 base and J is missing 3 bases, with 6 bases of the junction outside any gene match. The cysteine opens and the phenylalanine closes a CDR3 of 16 amino acids. Of the read, only the CDR3 DNA is kept; its 48 bases are in frame from base 1. The germline V gene specifies LGHNA as CDR1 and YNFKEQ as CDR2. The library was made by 5' RACE. Reads for this sample came from an Illumina HiSeq 2500. A second PCR of about 7 to 12 cycles was run with a J-beta primer mix and a sample-barcoded 5' primer. A template-switch 5' adaptor carrying 12 random nucleotides introduced a unique molecular identifier onto each TCR beta cDNA molecule. Each sample yielded at least 3 million CDR3-containing paired-end reads. First-strand cDNA synthesis was performed from all RNA using the Mint cDNA synthesis kit, with priming by a TRBC-specific oligonucleotide. Following uracil-DNA glycosylase treatment, all cDNA underwent a first 18-cycle PCR with the universal primers M1SS and BC2_uni_R. Per the authors' processing: For normalization, 1 million high-quality reads, each with a distinct molecular identifier, were randomly selected from each sample. Instead of being binned into consensus sequences, reads with shared molecular identifiers were discarded. MiTCR, with a Q25 quality threshold and the strictest error-elimination algorithm, was used for CDR3 identification, clonotype clustering and error correction. A nonparametric unseen species model with Euler transformation was used to estimate a lower bound on total TCR beta diversity. TCRdb trimmed public reads at Q25 via fastp, called clones via MiXCR and kept in-frame beta chains. Every entry covers one CDR3 protein and lists the most common genes and DNA from its rows. None of the V and J calls come from the authors' own analysis; TCRdb made them. This sample holds roughly 1.6 million distinct CDR3 sequences; about 35% were observed only once. Approximately 11% of the sample goes to the ten largest clones.

Systemically healthy Caucasian individuals from Russia, roughly 40 in total and aged about 6 to 90 years, were included as donors. Approximately 9 milliliters of peripheral blood were collected from each donor into EDTA-treated Vacutainer tubes. Ficoll-Paque density-gradient centrifugation was used to isolate PBMCs, with at least 6 million obtained per sample. Total RNA was extracted from PBMCs with Trizol reagent, with at least 5.5 micrograms obtained per sample. For every donor, flow cytometry on a PBMC aliquot measured the percentage of naive CD45RAhigh/CD27high T cells. As regards this clonotype: There is no known antigen for this receptor. It has no much larger one-base neighbor in the sample; base qualities were not kept.

The origin of this receptor is a young woman in good health. Recombination connected TRBV4-2 to TRBJ2-7, with 10 bases in between that match TRBD2. The material sequenced was blood. The DNA is TGTGCCAGCAGCCAAGGAATTCTAGCGGGAGACTACGAGCAGTACTTC. Its amino acids are CASSQGILAGDYEQYF.